The entry that follows covers one TCR beta chain sequence. This clonotype was detected only a few times. Its antigen remains unidentified. Within one base of it there is no much larger clone, and no base qualities were kept. These data come from a study of CD8 T cells in ankylosing spondylitis (dated by TCRdb to about 2017). About the full investigation: To find TCR variants linked to disease, the study profiled T cell receptor beta repertoires in ankylosing spondylitis patients and healthy donors. The whole study cohort included 95 to 130 healthy donors and 25 ankylosing spondylitis patients. Peripheral blood was sampled, and synovial fluid was additionally collected from ankylosing spondylitis patients.

Sequencing took place on an Illumina HiSeq 2500. TCR beta libraries were prepared by quantitative 5'-RACE with molecular barcodes. The authors processed their data as follows. Disease-linked TCR variants were identified with a new computational method built on a probabilistic model of VDJ rearrangement. TCRdb ran its own pipeline on the public reads, namely fastp trimming at Q25 and MiXCR clone calling, and kept in-frame beta chains. Each record represents a unique CDR3 protein, reported with the most common genes and DNA among its rows. For this entry, the V and J calls and clone size follow TCRdb and not the study's own pipeline. The sample has 750,000 to 850,000 distinct CDR3 sequences on record, 10% to 15% of them singletons. The ten largest account for approximately 0.51% of the sample. There are 12 amino acids in the CDR3, from cysteine to phenylalanine inclusive. CDR3 DNA only is kept here, 36 bases in frame from base 1. The germline V gene yields MDHEN for CDR1 and SYDVKM for CDR2. V and J lose 3 bases and 6 bases, and a span of 8 bases separates them.

The study at large found these results: A CD8+ phenotype was shown by the disease-linked clones, which were found at relatively low frequencies in peripheral blood. Some of the motif variants had been reported before in the synovial fluid and blood of reactive arthritis patients, a finding that suggests common disease-initiation mechanisms. The disease-linked clones were reported as significantly enriched in matched synovial fluid samples from ankylosing spondylitis patients. Blood from ankylosing spondylitis patients appeared to be characterized by a TCR beta motif composed of under 10 highly homologous amino acid variants.

The clonotype was recovered from a male donor with ankylosing spondylitis. This sequence uses TRBV28 and TRBJ1-2; the D gene is not confidently resolved. Input material: blood, either unsorted or a sorted T cell fraction (not recorded which). The nucleotide sequence reads as follows: TGTGCCAGCAGTTTTTCGGGGAATGGCTACACCTTC. Translation gives CASSFSGNGYTF.